A single sample gave rise to the 24 T cell receptor beta chains below, sequenced in a study of T cell responses to AZD1222 COVID-19 vaccine. Assay: immunoSEQ multiplex PCR; the TCRdb copy retains only in-frame clones and omits some. Of 70,000 to 95,000 clones listed, roughly nine tenths are singletons. Source: peripheral blood, taken 28 days after the second AZD1222 dose. These TCRs come from an adult who received the AZD1222 COVID-19 vaccine.

CDR3 DNA: TGTGCCATGTTTGGGGCCGGGGAGCTGTTTTTT. Translating it yields CAMFGAGELFF. V is TRBV6-6 and J is TRBJ2-2; unclear D gene. CDR3 length: 11 residues. The V end was cut by 10 bases, the J end by 6 bases, with 9 bases between. Germline CDR1 is MNHNY and CDR2 is SVGAGI (reference sequence).

Here the CDR3 reads CASSLDPGLAVFEQFF. For the CDR3, the DNA is TGCGCCAGCAGCTTGGACCCGGGACTAGCTGTCTTTGAGCAGTTCTTC. The chain combines TRBV5-1 with TRBJ2-1, with 9 positions matching TRBD2. V was pared by 0 bases and J by 9 bases, with 10 bases of the junction left unmatched. The CDR3 extends over 16 amino acids. The V gene's germline CDR1 is SGHRS and CDR2 YFSETQ. Full variable domain (missing parts from reference TRBV5-1 and TRBJ2-1): KAGVTQTPRYLIKTRGQQVTLSCSPISGHRSVSWYQQTPGQGLQFLFEYFSETQRNKGNFPGRFSGRQFSNSRSEMNVSTLELGDSALYLCASSLDPGLAVFEQFFGPGTRLTVL.

The chain couples TRBV7-8 to TRBJ2-7; possible D gene TRBD2, 5 bases. The V gene lost 5 bases and the J gene lost 3 bases, with 20 bases spanning the gap. From germline, CDR1 is SGHVS and CDR2 FQNEAQ. The CDR3 length is 16 residues. CDR3 sequence: CASSPAEGSGFYEQYF. DNA for the CDR3: TGTGCCAGCAGCCCCGCAGAAGGGAGCGGATTCTACGAGCAGTACTTC.

The chain recombines TRBV24-1 with TRBJ2-1; D gene ambiguous. Per the germline V gene, CDR1 is KGHDR and CDR2 is SFDVKD. Trimming took 0 bases from V and 7 from J, leaving 6 bases between them. This CDR3 spans 13 amino acids. DNA for the CDR3: TGTGCCACCAGTGATTTGCCCTGGAATGAGCAGTTCTTC. Amino acids: CATSDLPWNEQFF.

The V and J genes are TRBV6-5 and TRBJ2-5; D may be TRBD1 (5 bases). CDR1 and CDR2 (germline): MNHEY, SVGAGI. CDR3 length equals 12 residues. V lost 5 bases and J lost 5, with 9 bases in between. In DNA, the CDR3 is TGTGCCAGCAGTCCGGACATGGAGACCCAGTACTTC. Protein: CASSPDMETQYF.

The chain has TRBV9 and TRBJ1-1, with 12 bases matching TRBD1. The CDR3 extends over 17 amino acids. With 0 bases clipped from V and 1 base from J, the junction kept 4 bases outside the gene matches. CDR1 SGDLS and CDR2 YYNGEE come from the germline V gene. In DNA form, the CDR3 reads TGTGCCAGCAGCGTAGGCGGGACAGGGGGCAGGAACACTGAAGCTTTCTTT. As protein: CASSVGGTGGRNTEAFF.

This chain joins TRBV9 and TRBJ2-1; D may correspond to TRBD1 or TRBD2 (6 bases each). Trimming stripped 6 bases from V and 5 bases from J, with 18 bases between. This CDR3 spans 15 amino acids. Germline V gene data show CDR1 as SGDLS and CDR2 as YYNGEE. The CDR3 protein is CASMEGVGGNNEQFF. For the CDR3, the DNA is TGTGCCAGCATGGAGGGGGTTGGGGGAAACAATGAGCAGTTCTTC.

The CDR3 region has the DNA TGTGCCAGCAGCCACGACAGAAATATTGAAGCTTTCTTT. Translated, it gives CASSHDRNIEAFF. The V call is TRBV7-8, the J call TRBJ1-1, with a possible D match to TRBD1 (5 bases). The CDR3 runs to 13 residues. CDR1 and CDR2 (germline): SGHVS, FQNEAQ. With 5 bases removed from V and 7 bases from J, the gap between germline ends came to 14 bases.

V usage is TRBV27 and J usage is TRBJ1-4; no firm D call. This CDR3 spans 17 amino acids. Trimming pared 7 bases from V and 3 bases from J, leaving 21 bases between. Germline V lookup: CDR1 MNHEY, CDR2 SMNVEV (reference sequence). The CDR3 region is CASTKTPYGPANEKLFF. The CDR3 nucleotides are TGTGCCAGCACCAAAACTCCCTACGGGCCGGCTAATGAAAAACTGTTTTTT.

Comment on this clone: The junction departs from the called germline gene at one end, perhaps through a read error. J is TRBJ1-2 and V is TRBV10-2, with D maybe TRBD1 (5 bases). Germline V lookup: CDR1 WSHSY, CDR2 SAAADI. The CDR3 is 10 residues long. As DNA, the CDR3 is TGCGCCACCTCGACCGGGACTCTCCTTTTC. Translation gives CATSTGTLLF.

V gene TRBV7-3 combines with J gene TRBJ2-7, with TRBD2 identical over 14 bases. The CDR3 is 14 amino acids. V shed 5 bases and J 6 bases; nucleotides not matched to a gene: 3. From germline, CDR1 is SGHTA and CDR2 FQGTGA. CDR3 protein: CASSTGLAGGEQYF. The CDR3 nucleotides are TGTGCCAGCAGCACCGGACTAGCGGGAGGCGAGCAGTACTTC.

The genes are TRBV12-3 or TRBV12-4 and TRBJ1-5; D remains unclear. Between the trimmed V and J ends, which lost 3 bases and 3 bases, there was a span of 6 bases. CDR3 length equals 13 residues. The CDR3 loop reads CASSFSNNQPQHF. For the CDR3, the DNA is TGTGCCAGCAGTTTCAGTAACAATCAGCCCCAGCATTTT.

The V and J genes are TRBV5-4 and TRBJ2-7; TRBD2 matches 11 bases. The germline gives CDR1 SGHNT, CDR2 YYREEE (reference sequence). Unmatched junction bases numbered 9, after V lost 4 bases and J lost 0 bases. This CDR3 has 17 residues. CDR3 nucleotides: TGTGCCAGCAGCGCAAACACACTAGCGGGAGTCTCCTACGAGCAGTACTTC. The encoded protein is CASSANTLAGVSYEQYF.

This clone was detected once. The CDR3 DNA reads TGCGCCAGCAGCCCCGCGGCATCTGGAAACACCATATATTTT. Amino acid sequence: CASSPAASGNTIYF. This rearrangement joins TRBV5-1 to TRBJ1-3, with no clear D. This CDR3 has 14 amino acids. Trimming took off 4 bases at V and 1 base at J, with 9 bases between the two ends. Germline V lookup: CDR1 SGHRS, CDR2 YFSETQ.

The chain is built from TRBV4-2 and TRBJ1-3; no definite D call. CDR1 and CDR2 (germline): LGHNA, YNFKEQ. CDR3 length: 15 residues. V was pared by 0 bases and J by 0 bases, with 6 bases between. CDR3 nucleotide sequence: TGTGCCAGCAGCCAAGACCGGGCCTCTGGAAACACCATATATTTT. It translates to CASSQDRASGNTIYF.

V is TRBV6-5 and J is TRBJ2-7; D gene uncertain. CDR3 length: 13 amino acids. Germline-derived CDR1 and CDR2 are MNHEY and SVGAGI. Trimming stripped 1 base from V and 2 bases from J, with 6 bases between. DNA of the CDR3: TGTGCCAGCAGTTACTTGGGAACCTACGAGCAGTACTTC. Its translation: CASSYLGTYEQYF.

The chain employs TRBV7-2 and TRBJ2-7; D is possibly TRBD1 (6 bases). CDR1 is SGHTA, CDR2 FQGNSA, per germline. This CDR3 has 14 residues. V dropped 3 bases and J dropped 3 bases, with 12 bases sitting between them. The CDR3 region has the DNA TGTGCCAGCAGCTTTGGTCAGGGGCTCTACGAGCAGTACTTC. Protein: CASSFGQGLYEQYF.

The chain carries TRBV6-5 and TRBJ1-1, with a weak D call TRBD1 (5 bases). Trimming stripped 6 bases from V and 1 base from J, with 12 bases between. CDR1 is MNHEY and CDR2 is SVGAGI in the germline V gene. The CDR3 contains 14 residues. The DNA for the CDR3 is TGTGCCAGCAGGGTTCTTACAGGGAACACTGAAGCTTTCTTT. Residues: CASRVLTGNTEAFF.

In this sample, this clone turned up once. The V call is TRBV5-1, the J call TRBJ2-1, with D possibly matching TRBD1 (5 bases). Germline assignment: CDR1 SGHRS and CDR2 YFSETQ. The length of the CDR3 is 15 residues. V lost 4 bases, J lost 6 bases, and 17 bases lay in between. CDR3 sequence (DNA): TGCGCCAGCAGCACACAGGTTTTGGGGTCCAATGAGCAGTTCTTC. Translating it yields CASSTQVLGSNEQFF.

This chain joins TRBV30 and TRBJ1-3, with D unresolved. The CDR3 covers 15 residues. Germline lookup yields CDR1 GTSNPN and CDR2 SVGIG (reference sequence). The V and J ends lost 5 bases and 0 bases respectively, with 14 bases between them. The CDR3 here is CAWGGGTNSGNTIYF. The CDR3 DNA sequence: TGTGCCTGGGGAGGTGGAACGAACTCTGGAAACACCATATATTTT. The full variable domain, in which reference TRBV30 and TRBJ1-3 provide the parts outside the CDR3, is SQTIHQWPATLVQPVGSPLSLECTVEGTSNPNLYWYRQAAGRGLQLLFYSVGIGQISSEVPQNLSASRPQDRQFILSSKKLLLSDSGFYLCAWGGGTNSGNTIYFGEGSWLTVV.

The chain is built from TRBV18 and TRBJ1-1; the D is unclear. There are 15 residues in the CDR3. V was pared by 8 bases and J by 1 base, with 17 bases between. CDR1 is KGHSH and CDR2 is LQKENI in the germline V gene. The CDR3 nucleotides are TGTGCCAGCACCAGAGAGGACGGAGCGAACACTGAAGCTTTCTTT. Amino acids: CASTREDGANTEAFF.

J is TRBJ1-1 and V is TRBV7-9; maybe TRBD1 (5 bases). This CDR3 is 12 amino acids long. The V end was cut by 8 bases, the J end by 6 bases, with 13 bases between. CDR1 is SEHNR and CDR2 is FQNEAQ in the germline V gene (reference sequence). The CDR3 DNA reads TGTGCCAGCGGCCTGGGGGTGGCTGAAGCTTTCTTT. It encodes CASGLGVAEAFF.

The rearrangement uses TRBV18 and TRBJ2-1; maybe TRBD1 (6 bases). Germline V gives CDR1 KGHSH, CDR2 LQKENI. V shed 6 bases and J shed 4 bases, with 22 bases lying between them. CDR3 length equals 17 residues. The CDR3: CASSQAQGEPIYNEQFF. The DNA for the CDR3 is TGTGCCAGCTCCCAGGCACAGGGAGAACCCATTTACAATGAGCAGTTCTTC.

This chain uses TRBV11-2 with TRBJ1-6, with 7 bases identical to TRBD1. CDR3 size: 16 residues. Germline V CDR1 and CDR2: SGHAT, FQNNGV. The V gene end was trimmed by 5 bases and the J gene end by 9 bases; junction bases not matched to a gene: 13. DNA of the CDR3: TGTGCCAGCAGCATCACAGGGGCCCTAATTGGTTCACCCCTCCACTTT. This sequence encodes CASSITGALIGSPLHF.